Shown below are 32 T cell receptor beta chains from a single sample sequenced in a study of blood T cell repertoires in COVID-19. Sequencing used immunoSEQ multiplex PCR; TCRdb keeps in-frame clones, though not all of them. The data show some 39,000 clones, with 65% to 90% seen just once and about 5.5% held by the top ten. The source material was peripheral blood. All receptors derive from a man aged 35-49 years with active COVID-19.

CDR3 sequence reads: CASSRTGESGNYGYTF. The CDR3 bases are TGTGCCAGCAGCAGGACAGGGGAGAGCGGAAACTATGGCTACACCTTC. The V gene is TRBV5-6, the J gene TRBJ1-2; 9 positions agree with TRBD1. This CDR3 comprises 16 residues. The V and J ends lost 4 bases and 2 bases, in that order; junction bases with no gene match: 9. Per germline, CDR1 SGHDT and CDR2 YYEEEE.

The V and J genes are TRBV6-5 and TRBJ2-3; D is undetermined. The germline CDR1 and CDR2 sequences are MNHEY and SVGAGI. Trimming shortened V by 3 bases and J by 1 base, and 14 bases separated the two germline ends. The CDR3 is 16 residues long. The CDR3 DNA sequence: TGTGCCAGCAGTTATCGCCCCCTCACTGGCACAGATACGCAGTATTTT. It specifies CASSYRPLTGTDTQYF.

J is TRBJ2-3 and V is TRBV6-2 or TRBV6-3; TRBD2 matches at 8 bases. The CDR3 is 15 residues long. V gave up 4 bases and J gave up 2 bases; unmatched junction bases: 5. Germline V CDR1 and CDR2: MNHEY, SVGEGT. CDR3 sequence reads: CASSLAGLTTDTQYF. The CDR3 bases are TGTGCCAGCAGTTTAGCGGGGCTGACCACAGATACGCAGTATTTT.

V is TRBV7-3 and J is TRBJ2-1; TRBD2 matches at 11 bases. V shed 0 bases and J 10 bases; nucleotides not matched to a gene: 8. Germline CDR1 reads SGHTA; CDR2 reads FQGTGA. The CDR3 is made up of 16 amino acids. The CDR3 region is CASSLTGLAALREQFF. DNA for the CDR3: TGTGCCAGCAGCTTAACGGGACTAGCGGCTTTAAGAGAGCAGTTCTTC. The complete variable domain, with remaining parts taken from reference TRBV7-3 and TRBJ2-1, reads GAGVSQTPSNKVTEKGKYVELRCDPISGHTALYWYRQSLGQGPEFLIYFQGTGAADDSGLPNDRFFAVRPEGSVSTLKIQRTERGDSAVYLCASSLTGLAALREQFFGPGTRLTVL.

The gene calls are TRBV9 and TRBJ1-1; 8 bases are a match to TRBD1. CDR3 length: 14 amino acids. Germline CDR1 and CDR2: SGDLS and YYNGEE. V shed 2 bases, J shed 4 bases, and the junction held 4 bases outside the gene matches. The CDR3 protein is CASSVTGEGTEAFF. The CDR3 nucleotides are TGTGCCAGCAGCGTGACAGGGGAAGGCACTGAAGCTTTCTTT.

CDR3 DNA: TGTGCCAGCAGCGCTCCAGGGAGCAATCAGCCCCAGCATTTT. It codes for CASSAPGSNQPQHF. The rearrangement joins TRBV11-2 to TRBJ1-5, with D perhaps matching TRBD1 (5 bases). CDR1 and CDR2 (germline): SGHAT, FQNNGV. The CDR3 runs to 14 residues. Trimming shortened V by 5 bases and J by 1 base, and 9 bases separated the two germline ends.

The V call is TRBV19, the J call TRBJ1-6, with D tentatively TRBD1 (6 bases). This CDR3 has 14 residues. Germline loops: CDR1 LNHDA, CDR2 SQIVND (reference sequence). V dropped 8 bases and J dropped 7 bases, with 15 bases sitting between them. DNA for the CDR3: TGTGCCAGTGCCCCAGGGACATCGAATTCACCCCTCCACTTT. Amino acids: CASAPGTSNSPLHF.

This clone was seen more than once but under ten times. V and J are TRBV29-1 and TRBJ2-5; weak D call: TRBD1 (6 bases). This CDR3 has 14 amino acids. The germline V gene encodes CDR1 SQVTM and CDR2 ANQGSEA. V lost 7 bases and J 1 base, leaving 16 bases between the germline ends. CDR3 nucleotides: TGCAGCGCGAAAGACAGGCCGCGCCAAGAGACCCAGTACTTC. The encoded protein is CSAKDRPRQETQYF.

The rearrangement uses TRBV27 and TRBJ1-2; maybe TRBD1 (5 bases). V lost 3 bases and J 4 bases, leaving 15 bases between the germline ends. The germline gives CDR1 MNHEY, CDR2 SMNVEV (reference sequence). This CDR3 is 15 amino acids long. This CDR3 is CASSFTGDPTYGYTF. The DNA for the CDR3 is TGTGCCAGCAGTTTTACGGGGGACCCCACCTATGGCTACACCTTC.

This chain links TRBV5-6 with TRBJ2-6, with D maybe TRBD1 (6 bases). The V gene lost 0 bases and the J gene lost 0 bases, with 16 bases spanning the gap. Germline loops: CDR1 SGHDT, CDR2 YYEEEE. There are 19 residues in the CDR3. The CDR3 sequence: CASSLGTGRRYSGANVLTF. The CDR3 nucleotides read TGTGCCAGCAGCTTGGGAACAGGGCGTAGGTACTCTGGGGCCAACGTCCTGACTTTC.

The gene calls are TRBV28 and TRBJ2-7, with 9 bases identical to TRBD1. The CDR3 covers 14 residues. V gave up 4 bases and J gave up 3 bases; unmatched junction bases: 4. Germline V gives CDR1 MDHEN, CDR2 SYDVKM. CDR3 bases: TGTGCCAGCAGTTCCCCGACAGGGGGCTACGAGCAGTACTTC. Its protein product is CASSSPTGGYEQYF. Complete variable domain (other parts from reference TRBV28 and TRBJ2-7): DVKVTQSSRYLVKRTGEKVFLECVQDMDHENMFWYRQDPGLGLRLIYFSYDVKMKEKGDIPEGYSVSREKKERFSLILESASTNQTSMYLCASSSPTGGYEQYFGPGTRLTVT.

V usage is TRBV28 and J usage is TRBJ2-7; D call uncertain. This CDR3 comprises 13 residues. V lost 3 bases, J lost 3 bases, and 9 bases lay in between. Per germline, CDR1 MDHEN and CDR2 SYDVKM. The CDR3 region is CASSLRQNYEQYF. The CDR3 region has the DNA TGTGCCAGCAGTTTGAGACAAAACTACGAGCAGTACTTC. Using reference TRBV28 and TRBJ2-7 for the parts outside the CDR3, the full variable domain is DVKVTQSSRYLVKRTGEKVFLECVQDMDHENMFWYRQDPGLGLRLIYFSYDVKMKEKGDIPEGYSVSREKKERFSLILESASTNQTSMYLCASSLRQNYEQYFGPGTRLTVT.

The chain uses TRBV5-1 and TRBJ2-5; the D gene is possibly TRBD1 (6 bases). Trimming shortened V by 4 bases and J by 5 bases, and 15 bases separated the two germline ends. Germline V gene lookup returns CDR1 SGHRS and CDR2 YFSETQ. The CDR3 length is 14 residues. DNA of the CDR3: TGCGCCAGCAGCCTACAGGGAGTACAGGAGACCCAGTACTTC. This codes for CASSLQGVQETQYF.

This clone was detected only once. The gene calls are TRBV28 and TRBJ1-5; D is undetermined. CDR1 and CDR2 from the germline V gene are MDHEN and SYDVKM. The CDR3 loop spans 12 amino acids. CDR3 loop: CGANMSNQPQHF. The CDR3 DNA reads TGTGGCGCGAATATGAGCAATCAGCCCCAGCATTTT.

This chain connects TRBV7-3 to TRBJ2-1, with D possibly matching TRBD2 (6 bases). The V end lost 0 bases, the J end lost 9 bases, and 15 bases lay between the germline ends. Germline V lookup: CDR1 SGHTA, CDR2 FQGTGA. The CDR3 is 15 residues long. The CDR3 DNA sequence: TGTGCCAGCAGCTTAACGGGGGGACTCCTGGGTGAGCAGTTCTTC. It codes for CASSLTGGLLGEQFF.

The chain employs TRBV19 and TRBJ2-3; D perhaps matches TRBD2 (5 bases). Trimming removed 5 bases from V and 8 bases from J, with 8 bases in between. This CDR3 has 11 residues. CDR1 is LNHDA, CDR2 SQIVND, per germline (reference sequence). The CDR3 DNA reads as TGTGCCAGTAGTGCCGGACTTACGCAGTATTTT. It is translated as CASSAGLTQYF.

This clone was counted a single time. The chain joins TRBV3-1 (or the pseudogene TRBV3-2) to TRBJ2-3, with 15 bases that match TRBD2. The CDR3 loop spans 16 amino acids. The germline gives CDR1 LGHDT, CDR2 YNNKEL (reference sequence). V shed 5 bases and J 3 bases; nucleotides not matched to a gene: 3. The CDR3 region is CASSLGTSGRTDTQYF. The CDR3 nucleotides are TGTGCCAGCAGCTTAGGGACTAGCGGGAGGACAGATACGCAGTATTTT.

The count of this clone is one. The CDR3 DNA is TGTGCCAGCAGCTTGCAGGGGGCGTTTTCCGGCTACACCTTC. Protein: CASSLQGAFSGYTF. The chain is built from TRBV5-4 and TRBJ1-2, with 8 bases lining up with TRBD1. This CDR3 has 14 amino acids. Germline-derived CDR1 and CDR2 are SGHNT and YYREEE (reference sequence). J was trimmed by 8 bases and V by 1 base; bases with no gene match: 7.

This clone was seen a single time. The rearrangement links TRBV28 to TRBJ1-4; D unresolved. From germline, CDR1 is MDHEN and CDR2 SYDVKM. The CDR3 is 12 amino acids. V lost 6 bases to trimming and J lost 4 bases, with 6 bases between them. CDR3 region: CASRGSNEKLFF. In DNA, the CDR3 is TGTGCCAGCAGGGGGAGTAATGAAAAACTGTTTTTT. The whole variable domain, remainder taken from reference TRBV28 and TRBJ1-4, is DVKVTQSSRYLVKRTGEKVFLECVQDMDHENMFWYRQDPGLGLRLIYFSYDVKMKEKGDIPEGYSVSREKKERFSLILESASTNQTSMYLCASRGSNEKLFFGSGTQLSVL.

V and J are TRBV6-5 and TRBJ1-1, with TRBD1 identical over 10 bases. Germline values: CDR1 MNHEY, CDR2 SVGAGI. The V and J ends lost 7 bases and 5 bases, in that order; junction bases with no gene match: 7. The CDR3 is 14 amino acids. The CDR3 sequence: CASTRTGGYTEAFF. CDR3 nucleotides: TGTGCCAGCACCAGGACAGGGGGTTATACTGAAGCTTTCTTT.

The chain couples TRBV30 to TRBJ2-7; 7 positions match TRBD1. V was clipped by 3 bases and J by 2 bases; unmatched bases: 4. This CDR3 comprises 13 residues. Germline lookup yields CDR1 GTSNPN and CDR2 SVGIG (reference sequence). In DNA form, the CDR3 reads TGTGCCTGGAGCCGGGACAGAACCTACGAGCAGTACTTC. Translation gives CAWSRDRTYEQYF.

The gene calls are TRBV5-1 and TRBJ2-3; weak D call: TRBD2 (6 bases). The CDR3 is 17 residues long. Trimming removed 3 bases from V and 2 bases from J, with 19 bases in between. Germline V gives CDR1 SGHRS, CDR2 YFSETQ. The CDR3 reads CASSSPAGKSYTDTQYF. The CDR3 nucleotides are TGCGCCAGCAGCTCCCCCGCGGGGAAGTCCTACACAGATACGCAGTATTTT. Full variable domain (rest looked up from reference TRBV5-1 and TRBJ2-3): KAGVTQTPRYLIKTRGQQVTLSCSPISGHRSVSWYQQTPGQGLQFLFEYFSETQRNKGNFPGRFSGRQFSNSRSEMNVSTLELGDSALYLCASSSPAGKSYTDTQYFGPGTRLTVL.

This clone was counted once. The chain joins TRBV19 to TRBJ2-1, with a possible D match to TRBD2 (6 bases). The CDR3 has 16 amino acids. Trimming took 5 bases from V and 2 from J, leaving 16 bases between them. The germline V gene encodes CDR1 LNHDA and CDR2 SQIVND (reference sequence). The CDR3 DNA is TGTGCCAGTAGTTCTCGGAGGGGCCCGGCCTACAATGAGCAGTTCTTC. It codes for CASSSRRGPAYNEQFF.

The chain uses TRBV7-3 and TRBJ2-1; 9 bases are a match to TRBD2. Germline V CDR1 and CDR2: SGHTA, FQGTGA. The CDR3 length is 15 residues. The V and J ends lost 4 bases and 9 bases, in that order; junction bases with no gene match: 10. The CDR3 region has the DNA TGTGCCAGCAGCTCAAGGACTAGCGTATGGGGTGAGCAGTTCTTC. Translating it yields CASSSRTSVWGEQFF.

This clone was observed a few times. The chain couples TRBV28 to TRBJ2-1; 8 nucleotides match TRBD2. The CDR3 has 15 residues. The V segment lost 4 bases and the J segment 7 bases; nucleotides outside the gene matches: 9. From germline, CDR1 is MDHEN and CDR2 SYDVKM. CDR3 amino acids: CASSWGGGPTNEQFF. In DNA form, the CDR3 reads TGTGCCAGCAGTTGGGGCGGGGGGCCTACAAATGAGCAGTTCTTC.

This chain joins TRBV15 and TRBJ2-1; perhaps TRBD2 as D (5 bases). From germline, CDR1 is LNHNV and CDR2 YYDKDF (reference sequence). The CDR3 loop spans 15 amino acids. Trimming removed 0 bases at V and 2 bases at J, with 8 bases between. As DNA, the CDR3 is TGTGCCACCAGCAGAGATCCGGGGACCTACAATGAGCAGTTCTTC. Amino acids: CATSRDPGTYNEQFF.

The rearrangement joins TRBV5-1 to TRBJ2-1; 12 bases align to TRBD2. CDR1 is SGHRS, CDR2 YFSETQ, per germline. J was trimmed by 8 bases and V by 0 bases; bases with no gene match: 6. The CDR3 is made up of 16 amino acids. DNA of the CDR3: TGCGCCAGCAGCTTGGATCTAGCGGGAGGGCCCGATGAGCAGTTCTTC. Encoded protein: CASSLDLAGGPDEQFF. Full variable domain (remainder filled in from reference TRBV5-1 and TRBJ2-1): KAGVTQTPRYLIKTRGQQVTLSCSPISGHRSVSWYQQTPGQGLQFLFEYFSETQRNKGNFPGRFSGRQFSNSRSEMNVSTLELGDSALYLCASSLDLAGGPDEQFFGPGTRLTVL.

V gene TRBV18 combines with J gene TRBJ2-5; 9 bases match TRBD1. The CDR3 runs 14 residues. V trimming: 8 bases; J trimming: 5 bases; junction bases outside the gene matches: 9. CDR1 and CDR2 (germline): KGHSH, LQKENI. The CDR3 sequence: CASRDRGLAETQYF. CDR3 bases: TGTGCCAGCAGAGACAGGGGGTTGGCGGAGACCCAGTACTTC.

J is TRBJ2-1 and V is TRBV18, with 7 bases lining up with TRBD2. The CDR3 runs 15 residues. The ends lost 2 bases at V and 6 bases at J; junction bases unmatched: 7. CDR1 KGHSH and CDR2 LQKENI come from the germline V gene. The CDR3 sequence is CASSPFAGVGNEQFF. The CDR3 region has the DNA TGTGCCAGCTCACCATTTGCGGGAGTGGGCAATGAGCAGTTCTTC.

The V and J genes are TRBV29-1 and TRBJ1-1; 7 nucleotides match TRBD1. V lost 7 bases to trimming and J lost 11 bases; unmatched junction nucleotides: 22. The length of the CDR3 is 15 residues. Germline V gene sequence: CDR1 SQVTM, CDR2 ANQGSEA. CDR3 sequence reads: CSAARDSYLPVGAFF. The CDR3, as DNA: TGCAGCGCGGCTAGGGACAGTTACCTTCCGGTGGGTGCTTTCTTT.

The V call is TRBV15, the J call TRBJ2-7, with 7 positions matching TRBD1. This CDR3 contains 14 residues. Germline loops: CDR1 LNHNV, CDR2 YYDKDF (reference sequence). Germline trimming cut 5 bases from V and 2 bases from J; bases unmatched to any gene: 6. The CDR3 coding sequence is TGTGCCACCAGCTCCCGACAGGGAGCCTACGAGCAGTACTTC. It specifies CATSSRQGAYEQYF.

The chain couples TRBV18 to TRBJ2-7, with 9 positions matching TRBD1. The CDR3 contains 15 residues. Germline V lookup: CDR1 KGHSH, CDR2 LQKENI. Trimming took 3 bases from V and 4 from J; bases not matched to a gene: 7. CDR3 nucleotides: TGTGCCAGCTCACCCCTCGACAGGGGGTCTTACGAGCAGTACTTC. Its protein is CASSPLDRGSYEQYF.